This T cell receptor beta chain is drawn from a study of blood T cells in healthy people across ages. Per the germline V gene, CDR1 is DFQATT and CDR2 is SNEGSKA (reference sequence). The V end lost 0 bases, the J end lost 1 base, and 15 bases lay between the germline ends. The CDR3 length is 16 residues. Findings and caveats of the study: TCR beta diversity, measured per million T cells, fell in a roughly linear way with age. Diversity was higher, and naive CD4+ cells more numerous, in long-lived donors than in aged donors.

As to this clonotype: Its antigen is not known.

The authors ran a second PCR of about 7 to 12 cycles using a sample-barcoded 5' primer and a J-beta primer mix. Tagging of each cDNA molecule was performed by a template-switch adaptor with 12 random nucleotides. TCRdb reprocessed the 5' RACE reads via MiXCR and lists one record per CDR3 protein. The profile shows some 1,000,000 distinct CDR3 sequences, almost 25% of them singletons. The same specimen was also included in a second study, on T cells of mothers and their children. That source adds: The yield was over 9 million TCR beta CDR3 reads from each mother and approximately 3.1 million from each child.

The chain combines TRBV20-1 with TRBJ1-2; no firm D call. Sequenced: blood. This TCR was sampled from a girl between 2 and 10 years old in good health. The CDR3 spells CSARDLKENRNYGYTF. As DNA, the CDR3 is TGCAGTGCTAGAGATCTAAAGGAAAATCGTAACTATGGCTACACCTTC.